Listed below are T cell receptor beta chains from one sample, sequenced in a study of T cells in Graves' hyperthyroidism and ophthalmopathy. TCRdb analysed the multiplex PCR reads with MiXCR anew, one entry per CDR3 protein. There are 600,000 or so distinct CDR3 sequences in the sample; about 14% occur only once, and approximately 13% lies in the top ten. Sequenced sample: blood. Receptors originate from a woman between 45 and 65 years old with Graves' ophthalmopathy. Both conserved end residues are part of each CDR3. The D gene is left open where the match is weak. Clone size is stated in some rows and not others, as once, few, many or a class when expanded.

j_gene,v_gene,abundance,d_gene,CDR3aa,CDR3nt
TRBJ2-7,TRBV11-2,-,TRBD1,CASSLPGTADYEQYF,TGTGCCAGCAGCTTACCCGGGACAGCTGATTACGAGCAGTACTTC
TRBJ2-3,TRBV10-3,few,-,CAISESELSTITQYF,TGTGCCATCAGTGAGTCGGAGTTGTCTACTATTACGCAGTATTTT
TRBJ2-1,TRBV6-2/TRBV6-3,-,TRBD2,CASSYSGRGEQFF,TGTGCCAGCAGTTACAGTGGGAGGGGTGAGCAGTTCTTC
TRBJ2-2,TRBV12-3/TRBV12-4,many,TRBD1,CASRPGTATGELFF,TGTGCCAGCAGACCCGGGACAGCCACCGGGGAGCTGTTTTTT
TRBJ1-5,TRBV3-1,-,-,CASSQAGPRDLVYQPQHF,TGTGCCAGCAGCCAAGCAGGTCCCAGGGACCTTGTCTATCAGCCCCAGCATTTT
TRBJ2-1,TRBV29-1,many,TRBD2,CSVVLREGTYNEQFF,TGCAGCGTTGTTTTGCGGGAGGGGACCTACAATGAGCAGTTCTTC
TRBJ1-5,TRBV25-1,few,-,CASSDGGGMGNQPQHF,TGTGCCAGCAGTGATGGGGGGGGAATGGGCAATCAGCCCCAGCATTTT
TRBJ1-6,TRBV20-1,-,-,CSARDLRTSSPLHF,TGCAGTGCTAGAGATCTGAGGACTAGTTCACCCCTCCACTTT
TRBJ2-3,TRBV12-3/TRBV12-4,many,-,CASSPLYRDTQYF,TGTGCCAGCAGTCCCCTCTATAGGGATACGCAGTATTTT
TRBJ2-3,TRBV4-2,few,-,CASSQAFTDTQYF,TGTGCCAGCAGCCAAGCGTTCACAGATACGCAGTATTTT
TRBJ2-2,TRBV12-3/TRBV12-4,-,TRBD2,CRSGGSPGDTGELFF,TGCCGTAGCGGGGGGTCCCCAGGGGACACCGGGGAGCTGTTTTTT
TRBJ1-2,TRBV12-3/TRBV12-4,-,TRBD1,CASSTGTGPYGYTF,TGTGCCAGCAGTACCGGGACAGGGCCCTATGGCTACACCTTC
TRBJ1-2,TRBV12-3/TRBV12-4,many,TRBD1,CASSWTGVANYGYTF,TGTGCCAGCAGTTGGACAGGAGTTGCTAACTATGGCTACACCTTC
TRBJ2-1,TRBV29-1,many,TRBD2,CSDRSLAGYNEQFF,TGCAGCGACCGATCACTAGCGGGATACAATGAGCAGTTCTTC
TRBJ2-2,TRBV18,many,TRBD1,CASSPPGTGFTGELFF,TGTGCCAGCTCACCACCCGGGACAGGGTTCACCGGGGAGCTGTTTTTT
TRBJ1-1,TRBV15,many,-,CATSREARVYEAFF,TGTGCCACCAGCAGAGAGGCCCGCGTTTATGAAGCTTTCTTT
TRBJ2-3,TRBV11-2,-,TRBD2,CASSLGLAGVKDTQYF,TGTGCCAGCAGCTTAGGACTAGCGGGAGTCAAGGATACGCAGTATTTT
TRBJ1-6,TRBV19,-,-,CASSRWRRNSPLHF,TGTGCCAGTAGTCGTTGGAGACGGAATTCACCCCTCCACTTT
TRBJ2-2,TRBV28,few,-,CASNLQGYTGELFF,TGTGCCAGCAACTTACAGGGTTATACCGGGGAGCTGTTTTTT
TRBJ1-1,TRBV25-1,few,-,CASSAFGGNTEAFF,TGTGCCAGCAGTGCTTTCGGGGGCAACACTGAAGCTTTCTTT
TRBJ1-3,TRBV6-6,many,-,CASSYTVSSGNTIYF,TGTGCCAGCAGTTACACCGTGAGCTCTGGAAACACCATATATTTT
TRBJ2-7,TRBV19,-,TRBD1,CASSIGDRGRDEQYF,TGTGCCAGTAGTATCGGAGACAGGGGGCGAGACGAGCAGTACTTC
TRBJ2-7,TRBV6-2/TRBV6-3,many,TRBD2,CASSYSSGLAHEQYF,TGTGCCAGCAGTTACTCCTCCGGACTAGCCCACGAGCAGTACTTC
TRBJ2-7,TRBV5-6,-,TRBD1,CASSSTRDRSYEQYF,TGTGCCAGCAGCTCAACCCGGGACAGATCCTACGAGCAGTACTTC
TRBJ1-5,TRBV5-6,-,-,CASSLSREQPQHF,TGTGCCAGCAGCTTGTCCAGGGAGCAGCCCCAGCATTTT
TRBJ2-2,TRBV19,few,-,CASRVGSKGGELFF,TGTGCCAGTCGCGTCGGGAGTAAGGGCGGGGAGCTGTTTTTT
TRBJ2-2,TRBV20-1,-,-,CSARSGTNTGELFF,TGCAGTGCTAGGAGCGGTACGAACACCGGGGAGCTGTTTTTT
TRBJ1-2,TRBV2,many,-,CASSQRTDYGYTF,TGTGCCAGCAGTCAAAGGACTGACTATGGCTACACCTTC
TRBJ2-5,TRBV2,many,-,CASSERQFQETQYF,TGTGCCAGCAGCGAACGGCAATTCCAAGAGACCCAGTACTTC
TRBJ1-5,TRBV30,many,TRBD1,CAWRRQGASNQPQHF,TGTGCCTGGAGGAGACAGGGGGCAAGCAATCAGCCCCAGCATTTT
TRBJ2-2,TRBV7-2,many,-,CASRLDKNTGELFF,TGTGCCAGCAGGCTAGATAAGAACACCGGGGAGCTGTTTTTT
TRBJ1-1,TRBV28,many,-,CASTPTGLRNTEAFF,TGTGCCAGCACCCCGACGGGGCTTAGGAACACTGAAGCTTTCTTT
TRBJ2-2,TRBV4-2,-,TRBD2,CASSPLAGGTSTGELFF,TGTGCCAGCAGCCCCTTAGCGGGGGGGACGAGCACCGGGGAGCTGTTTTTT
TRBJ2-3,TRBV7-8,many,-,CASSLARTAGSADTQYF,TGTGCCAGCAGCTTAGCGCGGACGGCAGGAAGTGCAGATACGCAGTATTTT
TRBJ2-2,TRBV6-1,few,TRBD2,CASSRALLAGEFAGELFF,TGTGCCAGCAGTAGAGCCCTCTTAGCGGGAGAATTCGCCGGGGAGCTGTTTTTT
TRBJ1-2,TRBV4-2,-,-,CASSQDVQIYGYTF,TGTGCCAGCAGCCAAGATGTACAGATCTATGGCTACACCTTC
TRBJ2-2,TRBV6-1,many,-,CASSYVFWASRNTGELFF,TGTGCCAGCAGTTATGTGTTTTGGGCTAGCCGGAACACCGGGGAGCTGTTTTTT
TRBJ2-2,TRBV12-3/TRBV12-4,-,-,CASNPPGTSNTGELFF,TGTGCCAGCAATCCCCCTGGGACTTCGAACACCGGGGAGCTGTTTTTT
TRBJ2-1,TRBV5-1,-,-,CASSLIQENEQFF,TGCGCCAGCAGCTTGATCCAGGAGAATGAGCAGTTCTTC
TRBJ2-2,TRBV15,-,TRBD1,CATSNRGVTGELFF,TGTGCCACCAGCAACAGGGGGGTAACCGGGGAGCTGTTTTTT
TRBJ2-2,TRBV5-1,few,TRBD2,CASSLVASGSWTGELFF,TGCGCCAGCAGCTTGGTGGCTAGCGGGAGTTGGACCGGGGAGCTGTTTTTT
TRBJ2-3,TRBV29-1,many,-,CSVFDKDTQYF,TGCAGCGTTTTCGACAAAGATACGCAGTATTTT
TRBJ2-2,TRBV7-9,-,-,CASSMDHPGELFF,TGTGCCAGCAGCATGGACCATCCCGGGGAGCTGTTTTTT
TRBJ1-1,TRBV4-1,many,TRBD1,CASSRRQGRRSYATEAFF,TGCGCCAGCAGCCGAAGACAGGGCAGACGGAGCTATGCCACTGAAGCTTTCTTT
TRBJ1-2,TRBV25-1,-,TRBD1,CASSEYGTGVGYTF,TGTGCCAGCAGTGAATATGGGACAGGGGTTGGCTACACCTTC
TRBJ1-2,TRBV3-1,-,-,CASSNSFYYGYTF,TGTGCCAGCAGCAACAGCTTTTACTATGGCTACACCTTC
TRBJ1-5,TRBV30,-,-,CAWSGGYSNQPQHF,TGTGCCTGGAGTGGGGGTTATAGCAATCAGCCCCAGCATTTT